This TCR beta chain was found in a study of blood T cell repertoires in COVID-19. About the study: Acute-phase and convalescent COVID-19 samples originated in the United States, Italy and Spain. In each case, the material was cDNA or gDNA derived from T cells, B-cell-depleted T cells, or PBMCs.

Study processing details: Cell counts per sample came from amplifying reference gene primers. This table comes from immunoSEQ multiplex PCR, and its TCRdb copy is limited to in-frame clones, with some not included. V, J and clone size reflect that table, while D and trimming were determined from the DNA. The sample carries around 120,000 clones, approximately 80% recorded once. This CDR3 has 14 residues. CDR1 PRHDT and CDR2 FYEKMQ come from the germline V gene (reference sequence). Deletions cut 8 bases from V and 1 base from J, with 14 bases between. The receptor was isolated from a man between 65 and 85 years old with active or convalescent COVID-19. The V and J genes are TRBV13 and TRBJ1-2; D unresolved. Sequencing was done on a sample of peripheral blood. CDR3 in amino acids: CASARGGDNYGYTF. Written as DNA, the CDR3 is TGTGCCAGCGCCCGCGGCGGGGATAACTATGGCTACACCTTC.